A selection of T cell receptor beta chains follows, all from one sample in a study of regulatory T cells in long-lasting Graves disease. A single record per CDR3 protein comes from TCRdb applying MiXCR to the multiplex PCR reads. The top ten clones hold over 9% of a sample with approximately 440,000 distinct CDR3 sequences, roughly 15% of them seen once. The sample was also reused in another study, on T cells in Graves' hyperthyroidism and ophthalmopathy.

Sequencing was performed on peripheral blood mononuclear cells (PBMCs), taken at new diagnosis, from a patient treated with antithyroid drugs. Receptors originate from a man aged 35 to 55 with Graves disease. Both conserved end residues are part of each CDR3. The order of the fields is D gene, V gene, clone size, J gene, CDR3 DNA, CDR3 protein. The D gene is left open where the match is weak. Size is omitted from some rows. Given values are once, few, many or a class for expanded clones.

>.|TRBV6-1|many|TRBJ2-5
TGTGCCAGCAGTCCCCTGCGGGCAGAAGAGACCCAGTACTTC
CASSPLRAEETQYF
>TRBD1|TRBV20-1|few|TRBJ2-7
TGCAGTGCTAGGTTTTTTGCAGGGGGCTACGAGCAGTACTTC
CSARFFAGGYEQYF
>TRBD2|TRBV9|.|TRBJ2-3
TGTGCCAGCAGCGTAGTGGGCGGGAGAGGCCAAGATACGCAGTATTTT
CASSVVGGRGQDTQYF
>TRBD1|TRBV30|many|TRBJ2-7
TGTGCCTGGAGTAAGGGGGCGAGGTACTTC
CAWSKGARYF
>.|TRBV29-1|.|TRBJ2-3
TGCAGTTGTAAGACTAACTCCGCAGATACGCAGTATTTT
CSCKTNSADTQYF
>.|TRBV10-3|many|TRBJ1-1
TGTGCCATCAGTGAGGAACAATTCATGAACACTGAAGCTTTCTTT
CAISEEQFMNTEAFF
>.|TRBV4-2|many|TRBJ2-7
TGTGCCAGCAGCCAAGATCCAGGGACCTACGAGCAGTACTTC
CASSQDPGTYEQYF
>TRBD2|TRBV7-3|few|TRBJ2-3
TGTGCCAGCAGCCCCCGGACTAGCGGGTTTCGAGACACAGATACGCAGTATTTT
CASSPRTSGFRDTDTQYF
>TRBD1|TRBV28|many|TRBJ2-1
TGTGCCAGCAGTGGGGCCCCACAGGGGGCTTCTCTCTACAATGAGCAGTTCTTC
CASSGAPQGASLYNEQFF
>.|TRBV11-2|few|TRBJ2-1
TGTGCCAGCAGCTTAGGACCAGTCGGGGGCAATGAGCAGTTCTTC
CASSLGPVGGNEQFF
>.|TRBV7-6|many|TRBJ2-3
TGTGCCAGCAGCCCCGGGTTGGGGAAAGCAGATACGCAGTATTTT
CASSPGLGKADTQYF
>.|TRBV3-1|many|TRBJ2-5
TGTGCCAGCAGCCAAGAGCTGGAGACCCAGTACTTC
CASSQELETQYF
>.|TRBV25-1|.|TRBJ2-7
TGTGCCAGCAGTGCAACGACGGGACCAATCTCCTACGAGCAGTACTTC
CASSATTGPISYEQYF
>TRBD2|TRBV27|.|TRBJ2-7
TGTGCCAGCAGTAAGGGACTAGCGGGGCACCTCGAGCAGTACTTC
CASSKGLAGHLEQYF
>TRBD2|TRBV2|many|TRBJ2-7
TGTGCCAGCAGTGGTCTAGCGGGGTACTCCTACGAGCAGTACTTC
CASSGLAGYSYEQYF
>.|TRBV11-3|.|TRBJ2-2
TGTGCCAGCAGCCATATATTGGGCACCGGGGAGCTGTTTTTT
CASSHILGTGELFF
>TRBD1|TRBV29-1|.|TRBJ1-1
TGCAGCGTAGACAGGGGCCGCAACACTGAAGCTTTCTTT
CSVDRGRNTEAFF